The next 27 T cell receptor beta chains were all read from a single sample in a study of T cells and copy number aberrations in small-cell lung cancer. TCRdb's copy holds only in-frame clones and misses some; the assay was immunoSEQ multiplex PCR. The sample has about 2,600 clones, under 90% seen once. Material: normal tissue next to the tumor. Source of these receptors: a man in his 70s with small cell lung cancer.

The V call is TRBV10-1, the J call TRBJ2-7, with D tentatively TRBD1 (6 bases). CDR1 is WNHNN and CDR2 is SYGVQD in the germline V gene (reference sequence). The CDR3 consists of 14 residues. V lost 10 bases and J lost 6, with 22 bases in between. CDR3 DNA: TGCGCCACCCTCGTCAAGGGGGATACTTGCGAGCAGTACTTC. Amino acid sequence: CATLVKGDTCEQYF.

V is TRBV5-1 and J is TRBJ2-1; 10 bases line up with TRBD1. The CDR3 contains 14 residues. V trimming: 2 bases; J trimming: 8 bases; junction bases outside the gene matches: 4. Germline lookup yields CDR1 SGHRS and CDR2 YFSETQ. CDR3 loop: CASSLGTGVDEQFF. DNA for the CDR3: TGCGCCAGCAGCTTAGGGACAGGGGTCGATGAGCAGTTCTTC.

The chain has TRBV30 and TRBJ1-3, with D possibly being TRBD1 (6 bases). The CDR3 has 19 amino acids. Trimming removed 3 bases from V and 1 base from J, with 25 bases in between. Germline V lookup: CDR1 GTSNPN, CDR2 SVGIG (reference sequence). The CDR3 loop is CAWSVREGEWRASGNTIYF. CDR3 DNA sequence: TGTGCCTGGAGCGTCAGGGAGGGGGAATGGAGGGCTTCTGGAAACACCATATATTTT.

The chain recombines TRBV19 with TRBJ1-1; D is unclear. CDR1 and CDR2 (germline): LNHDA, SQIVND (reference sequence). V lost 0 bases and J lost 4, with 15 bases in between. The CDR3 length is 16 residues. CDR3 region: CASSIDLGSWVTEAFF. The CDR3 coding sequence is TGTGCCAGTAGTATAGATCTGGGGAGTTGGGTCACTGAAGCTTTCTTT.

This rearrangement joins TRBV5-4 to TRBJ2-1; a possible D gene is TRBD1 (6 bases). The CDR3 consists of 15 residues. Germline V gene lookup returns CDR1 SGHNT and CDR2 YYREEE (reference sequence). V was shortened by 1 base and J by 6 bases, with 14 bases between the two germline ends. This CDR3 reads CASSLWGPGRNEQFF. CDR3 DNA sequence: TGTGCCAGCAGCTTGTGGGGGCCCGGCCGCAATGAGCAGTTCTTC. Together with reference TRBV5-4 and TRBJ2-1, the CDR3 gives the full variable domain: ETGVTQSPTHLIKTRGQQVTLRCSSQSGHNTVSWYQQALGQGPQFIFQYYREEENGRGNFPPRFSGLQFPNYSSELNVNALELDDSALYLCASSLWGPGRNEQFFGPGTRLTVL.

The rearrangement joins TRBV7-2 to TRBJ2-1; 12 bases are a match to TRBD2. V dropped 2 bases and J dropped 6; count of bases not matched to a gene: 2. CDR3 length: 15 residues. The germline V gene has CDR1 SGHTA and CDR2 FQGNSA. CDR3: CASSLLAGGLNEQFF. CDR3 in DNA: TGTGCCAGCAGCTTACTAGCGGGGGGGCTCAATGAGCAGTTCTTC.

J is TRBJ1-2 and V is TRBV27; D unresolved. Germline CDR1 is MNHEY and CDR2 is SMNVEV (reference sequence). The length of the CDR3 is 13 residues. The germline V and J ends were trimmed by 6 bases and 5 bases, with 13 bases remaining between them. CDR3 protein: CASSPSVGYGYTF. The CDR3 DNA is TGTGCCAGCAGCCCCAGTGTGGGGTATGGCTACACCTTC.

The J gene is TRBJ1-4, the V gene TRBV7-8; D uncertain. Trimming stripped 4 bases from V and 5 bases from J, with 8 bases between. The CDR3 is 13 residues long. Germline V gene data show CDR1 as SGHVS and CDR2 as FQNEAQ. DNA of the CDR3: TGTGCCAGCAGCTCGGGCCAAAATGAAAAACTGTTTTTT. Residues: CASSSGQNEKLFF.

With respect to this clone: Other DNA sequences of this sample code for an identical CDR3. The CDR3 loop is CASSGRGNTEAFF. The CDR3 nucleotides read TGTGCCAGCAGTGGAAGGGGGAACACTGAAGCTTTCTTT. The rearrangement links TRBV2 to TRBJ1-1, with a possible D match to TRBD1 (5 bases). Between the trimmed V and J ends, which lost 4 bases and 1 base, there was a span of 7 bases. Germline lookup yields CDR1 SNHLY and CDR2 FYNNEI. This CDR3 has 13 amino acids.

The V call is TRBV9, the J call TRBJ1-5; 7 nucleotides align to TRBD1. The CDR3 consists of 15 residues. The V gene end was trimmed by 4 bases and the J gene end by 1 base; junction bases not matched to a gene: 5. Germline loops: CDR1 SGDLS, CDR2 YYNGEE. The CDR3: CASSQGVGSNQPQHF. The DNA for the CDR3 is TGTGCCAGCAGCCAGGGGGTCGGAAGCAATCAGCCCCAGCATTTT.

A few counts support this clone. The chain has TRBV23-1 and TRBJ2-7; D unclear. TRBV23-1 is designated an ORF whose function remains uncertain. V was cut by 0 bases and J by 0 bases, with 3 bases left in between. The CDR3 loop spans 13 amino acids. The CDR3 region is CASSQSGSYEQYF. In DNA form, the CDR3 reads TGCGCCAGCAGTCAATCGGGCTCCTACGAGCAGTACTTC.

The V and J genes are TRBV10-2 and TRBJ1-5, with D unresolved. The CDR3 sequence is 14 residues long. Germline values: CDR1 WSHSY, CDR2 SAAADI. Trimming left V 7 bases short and J 4 bases short, with 14 bases between. The CDR3: CASNLQRKNQPQHF. CDR3 DNA sequence: TGCGCCAGCAACCTACAGAGGAAAAATCAGCCCCAGCATTTT.

This chain connects TRBV11-3 to TRBJ2-2; a weak D match, TRBD2 (6 bases). Looked up from germline, CDR1 is SGHNT and CDR2 is YENEEA. CDR3 length: 11 residues. The V end was cut by 8 bases, the J end by 5 bases, with 6 bases between. The CDR3 region has the DNA TGTGCCAGCGCGGGAACCGGGGAGCTGTTTTTT. This sequence encodes CASAGTGELFF.

The rearrangement links TRBV5-1 to TRBJ2-1; D tentatively fits TRBD1 or TRBD2 (6 bases each). V lost 5 bases and J lost 9, with 15 bases in between. The CDR3 runs to 13 residues. Germline CDR1 reads SGHRS; CDR2 reads YFSETQ. The CDR3 bases are TGCGCCAGCAGTACACAGGGAGGAGCTGAGCAGTTCTTC. Amino acid sequence: CASSTQGGAEQFF.

The genes are TRBV2 and TRBJ2-2; D remains ambiguous. The CDR3 is 14 amino acids. V was clipped by 1 base and J by 5 bases, with 8 bases between them. Per the germline V gene, CDR1 is SNHLY and CDR2 is FYNNEI. The CDR3 DNA reads as TGTGCCAGCAGTGAAGGCCTATTAACCGGGGAGCTGTTTTTT. Its protein is CASSEGLLTGELFF.

About this clone: At one boundary the junction diverges from the germline segment, which might be a read error. Distinct nucleotide sequences in the sample also encode this CDR3. CDR3 bases: TGTGCTTGGAGGGACGGAAGCTCCTACGAGCAGTACTTC. Translated: CAWRDGSSYEQYF. This rearrangement joins TRBV30 to TRBJ2-7; maybe TRBD2 (6 bases). Looked up from germline, CDR1 is GTSNPN and CDR2 is SVGIG (reference sequence). There are 13 residues in the CDR3.

The V call is TRBV28, the J call TRBJ2-7, with 9 bases fitting TRBD1. V was pared by 5 bases and J by 5 bases, with 10 bases of the junction left unmatched. Germline CDR1 MDHEN, CDR2 SYDVKM. The CDR3 covers 15 residues. CDR3 in DNA: TGTGCCAGCAGTATCCGGGACAGGGAAACGCACGAGCAGTACTTC. Translated: CASSIRDRETHEQYF.

V gene TRBV7-9 combines with J gene TRBJ1-4, with TRBD1 matching 8 bases. The CDR3 extends over 17 amino acids. V was clipped by 1 base and J by 8 bases; unmatched bases: 12. CDR1 is SEHNR, CDR2 FQNEAQ, per germline (reference sequence). CDR3 sequence reads: CASSLGAITGGREKLFF. The CDR3 bases are TGTGCCAGCAGCTTAGGAGCAATAACAGGGGGGAGAGAAAAACTGTTTTTT.

This chain joins TRBV28 and TRBJ1-5; 9 nucleotides align to TRBD1. CDR1 is MDHEN, CDR2 SYDVKM, per germline. The CDR3 length is 14 residues. The J segment lost 7 bases and the V segment lost 8 bases, leaving 9 bases of the junction unmatched. CDR3 residues: CASDRDRVNQPQHF. The CDR3 coding sequence is TGTGCCAGCGACCGGGACAGGGTGAACCAGCCCCAGCATTTT. Using reference TRBV28 and TRBJ1-5 for the parts outside the CDR3, the full variable domain is DVKVTQSSRYLVKRTGEKVFLECVQDMDHENMFWYRQDPGLGLRLIYFSYDVKMKEKGDIPEGYSVSREKKERFSLILESASTNQTSMYLCASDRDRVNQPQHFGDGTRLSIL.

V is TRBV18 and J is TRBJ2-2; D remains unclear. Trimming took off 5 bases at V and 0 bases at J, with 10 bases between the two ends. This CDR3 comprises 15 residues. From germline, CDR1 is KGHSH and CDR2 LQKENI. For the CDR3, the DNA is TGTGCCAGCTCAAACTACCTCGCGAACACCGGGGAGCTGTTTTTT. Translation gives CASSNYLANTGELFF.

V and J are TRBV4-1 and TRBJ1-1, with D tentatively TRBD1 (5 bases). The ends were cut back, 0 bases at V and 8 bases at J, with 16 bases in the middle. The CDR3 is made up of 15 amino acids. The germline V gene has CDR1 MGHRA and CDR2 YSYEKL. Here the CDR3 reads CASSQDPGGISEAFF. The CDR3 nucleotides are TGCGCCAGCAGCCAAGATCCGGGGGGTATTTCCGAAGCTTTCTTT.

The rearrangement uses TRBV18 and TRBJ1-5; possible D gene TRBD1, 5 bases. Trimming pared 2 bases from V and 2 bases from J, leaving 10 bases between. Per germline, CDR1 KGHSH and CDR2 LQKENI. This CDR3 has 15 residues. The CDR3 DNA sequence: TGTGCCAGCTCACCAGGGGCCGAGCGCAATCAGCCCCAGCATTTT. Translating it yields CASSPGAERNQPQHF.

The rearrangement joins TRBV9 to TRBJ2-5; the D gene is possibly TRBD2 (6 bases). The V gene's germline CDR1 is SGDLS and CDR2 YYNGEE. Trimming left V 0 bases short and J 4 bases short, with 10 bases between. The CDR3 spans 14 residues. In nucleotides, the CDR3 is TGTGCCAGCAGCGTAGCGGGAGACCGAGAGACCCAGTACTTC. Translation gives CASSVAGDRETQYF.

The V call is TRBV5-1, the J call TRBJ2-7; D possibly matches TRBD1 or TRBD2 (6 bases each). The V gene lost 4 bases and the J gene lost 2 bases, with 16 bases spanning the gap. CDR3 length: 15 amino acids. The germline CDR1 and CDR2 sequences are SGHRS and YFSETQ. The CDR3 DNA reads TGCGCCAGCAGCCCGGGACACGGAGGGGCCTACGAGCAGTACGTC. Its translation: CASSPGHGGAYEQYV.

This clone was seen a single time. The genes are TRBV6-4 and TRBJ2-2; 8 positions match TRBD2. Germline trimming cut 8 bases from V and 1 base from J; bases unmatched to any gene: 3. Germline CDR1 and CDR2: MRHNA and SNTAGT. The CDR3 contains 14 residues. CDR3 in DNA: TGTGCCAGCGGAACTAGCGGGAACACCGGGGAGCTGTTTTTT. Its protein product is CASGTSGNTGELFF.

This chain connects TRBV15 to TRBJ2-1, with D possibly TRBD1 on 6 matching bases. The CDR3 contains 12 residues. V dropped 1 base and J dropped 8 bases, with 6 bases sitting between them. The germline CDR1 and CDR2 sequences are LNHNV and YYDKDF (reference sequence). The CDR3 nucleotides are TGTGCCACCAGCAGAGCAGGGGATGAGCAGTTCTTC. Translation gives CATSRAGDEQFF.

This clone was observed a handful of times. The chain has TRBV5-1 and TRBJ2-3; 11 bases fit TRBD2. Trimming removed 4 bases from V and 4 bases from J; junction bases left unmatched: 5. CDR1 is SGHRS and CDR2 is YFSETQ in the germline V gene. The length of the CDR3 is 15 residues. The CDR3, as DNA: TGCGCCAGCAGCCTGTTAGCGGGAGGGGCAGATACGCAGTATTTT. Encoded protein: CASSLLAGGADTQYF.